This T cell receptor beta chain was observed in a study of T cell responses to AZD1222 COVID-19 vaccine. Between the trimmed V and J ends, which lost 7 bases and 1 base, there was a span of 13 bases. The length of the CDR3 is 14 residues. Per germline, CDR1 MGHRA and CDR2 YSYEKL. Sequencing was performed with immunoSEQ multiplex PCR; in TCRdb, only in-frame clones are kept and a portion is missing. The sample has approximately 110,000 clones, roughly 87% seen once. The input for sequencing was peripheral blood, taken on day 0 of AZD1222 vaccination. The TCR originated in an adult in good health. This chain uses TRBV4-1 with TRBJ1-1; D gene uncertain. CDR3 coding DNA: TGCGCCAGCACCTGGGGAGGCGAGAACACTGAAGCTTTCTTT. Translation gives CASTWGGENTEAFF.